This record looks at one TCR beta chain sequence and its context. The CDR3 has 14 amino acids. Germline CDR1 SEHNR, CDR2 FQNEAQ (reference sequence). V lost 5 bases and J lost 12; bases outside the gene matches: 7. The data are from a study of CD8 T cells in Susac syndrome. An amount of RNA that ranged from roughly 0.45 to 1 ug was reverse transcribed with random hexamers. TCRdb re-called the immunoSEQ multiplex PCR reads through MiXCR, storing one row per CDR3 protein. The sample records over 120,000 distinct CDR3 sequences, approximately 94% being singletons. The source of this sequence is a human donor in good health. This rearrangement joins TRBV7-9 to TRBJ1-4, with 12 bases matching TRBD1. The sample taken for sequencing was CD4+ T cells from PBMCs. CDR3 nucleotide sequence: TGTGCCAGCAGCCAGGGACAGGGGGCGGCTGAACTGTTTTTT. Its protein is CASSQGQGAAELFF. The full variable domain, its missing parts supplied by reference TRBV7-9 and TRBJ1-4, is DTGVSQNPRHKITKRGQNVTFRCDPISEHNRLYWYRQTLGQGPEFLTYFQNEAQLEKSRLLSDRFSAERPKGSFSTLEIQRTEQGDSAMYLCASSQGQGAAELFFGSGTQLSVL.